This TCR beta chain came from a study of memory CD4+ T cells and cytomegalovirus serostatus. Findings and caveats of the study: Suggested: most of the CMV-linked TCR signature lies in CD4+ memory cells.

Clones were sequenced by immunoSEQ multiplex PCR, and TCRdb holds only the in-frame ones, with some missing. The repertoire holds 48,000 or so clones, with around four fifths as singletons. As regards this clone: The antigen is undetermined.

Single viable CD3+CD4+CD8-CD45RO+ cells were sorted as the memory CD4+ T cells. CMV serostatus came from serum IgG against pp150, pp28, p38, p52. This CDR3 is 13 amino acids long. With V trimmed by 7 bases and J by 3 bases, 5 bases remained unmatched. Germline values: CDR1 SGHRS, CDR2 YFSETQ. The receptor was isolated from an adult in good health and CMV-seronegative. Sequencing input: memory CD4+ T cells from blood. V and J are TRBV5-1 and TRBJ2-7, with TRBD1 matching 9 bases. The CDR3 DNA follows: TGCGCCAGCTCACGGGGACAGGGCTACGAGCAGTACTTC. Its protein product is CASSRGQGYEQYF. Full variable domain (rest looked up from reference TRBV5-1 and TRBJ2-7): KAGVTQTPRYLIKTRGQQVTLSCSPISGHRSVSWYQQTPGQGLQFLFEYFSETQRNKGNFPGRFSGRQFSNSRSEMNVSTLELGDSALYLCASSRGQGYEQYFGPGTRLTVT.